One and the same sample provided the 12 T cell receptor beta chains below, sequenced in a study of blood T cell repertoires in COVID-19. Sequencing used immunoSEQ multiplex PCR; TCRdb keeps in-frame clones, though not all of them. The sample includes tens of thousands of clones, about 90% of them seen just once. The sample taken for sequencing was peripheral blood. The receptors derive from a human donor in a cohort sampled during active COVID-19.

The chain links TRBV7-9 to TRBJ2-3, with 16 bases fitting TRBD2. Per the germline V gene, CDR1 is SEHNR and CDR2 is FQNEAQ (reference sequence). The V gene end was trimmed by 5 bases and the J gene end by 4 bases; junction bases not matched to a gene: 3. The CDR3 contains 16 residues. The CDR3 DNA reads TGTGCCAGCAGCCCGGGACTAGCGGGGGGGCCAGATACGCAGTATTTT. It translates to CASSPGLAGGPDTQYF.

The sample holds one count of this clone. The V and J genes are TRBV6-2 or TRBV6-3 and TRBJ1-1; D not certain. Germline V CDR1 and CDR2: MNHEY, SVGEGT. V was shortened by 5 bases and J by 1 base, with 11 bases between the two germline ends. The CDR3 has 14 amino acids. In DNA form, the CDR3 reads TGTGCCAGCAGTGACCCCGGGGAGAACACTGAAGCTTTCTTT. It specifies CASSDPGENTEAFF.

The chain links TRBV29-1 to TRBJ2-7; D not resolved. From germline, CDR1 is SQVTM and CDR2 ANQGSEA. CDR3 length equals 12 residues. V gave up 7 bases and J gave up 0 bases, with 10 bases separating them. The CDR3 DNA is TGCAGCGAAAGACTGATCTCCTACGAGCAGTACTTC. It translates to CSERLISYEQYF.

V usage is TRBV5-6 and J usage is TRBJ1-2; D unresolved. This CDR3 contains 15 residues. Germline V gives CDR1 SGHDT, CDR2 YYEEEE. The germline V and J ends were trimmed by 6 bases and 1 base, with 16 bases remaining between them. Here the CDR3 DNA reads TGTGCCAGCACCGCGGCAGGCCGGGGTAACTATGGCTACACCTTC. This codes for CASTAAGRGNYGYTF. The full variable domain, in which reference TRBV5-6 and TRBJ1-2 provide the parts outside the CDR3, is DAGVTQSPTHLIKTRGQQVTLRCSPKSGHDTVSWYQQALGQGPQFIFQYYEEEERQRGNFPDRFSGHQFPNYSSELNVNALLLGDSALYLCASTAAGRGNYGYTFGSGTRLTVV.

For the CDR3, the DNA is TGTGCCAGCAGTCAGATGGGGACAGGGAATAATGAAAAACTGTTTTTT. It translates to CASSQMGTGNNEKLFF. The chain employs TRBV7-2 and TRBJ1-4; 9 positions match TRBD1. Germline V gene data show CDR1 as SGHTA and CDR2 as FQGNSA. The V and J ends lost 6 bases and 4 bases, in that order; junction bases with no gene match: 9. The CDR3 length is 16 residues.

The chain joins TRBV10-2 to TRBJ2-7, with TRBD1 as a possible D gene (7 bases). The CDR3 runs 15 residues. Germline V gene data show CDR1 as WSHSY and CDR2 as SAAADI. V lost 3 bases and J lost 5, with 17 bases in between. CDR3 protein: CASSDRAGGTHEQYF. The CDR3 DNA is TGCGCCAGCAGTGATCGGGCAGGGGGGACCCACGAGCAGTACTTC.

The rearrangement uses TRBV3-1 (or the pseudogene TRBV3-2) and TRBJ1-1, with D uncertain. This CDR3 has 15 amino acids. Between the trimmed V and J ends, which lost 1 base and 1 base, there was a span of 10 bases. The germline V gene encodes CDR1 LGHDT and CDR2 YNNKEL (reference sequence). DNA for the CDR3: TGTGCCAGCAGCCAAGGGGCGCCGGCGAACACTGAAGCTTTCTTT. It specifies CASSQGAPANTEAFF.

J is TRBJ2-7 and V is TRBV6-5, with a weak D call TRBD2 (5 bases). Trimming took 5 bases from V and 0 from J, leaving 5 bases between them. CDR3 size: 12 residues. Germline CDR1 reads MNHEY; CDR2 reads SVGAGI. CDR3 coding DNA: TGTGCCAGCAGTCGGGACTCCTACGAGCAGTACTTC. Translation: CASSRDSYEQYF.

V usage is TRBV15 and J usage is TRBJ2-5; 9 nucleotides match TRBD2. The V segment lost 0 bases and the J segment 2 bases; nucleotides outside the gene matches: 1. Germline-derived CDR1 and CDR2 are LNHNV and YYDKDF (reference sequence). This CDR3 region has 15 residues. The CDR3 DNA sequence: TGTGCCACCAGCAGAGATGCGGGGGGGCAAGAGACCCAGTACTTC. Translated, it gives CATSRDAGGQETQYF.

The J gene is TRBJ2-7, the V gene TRBV30; the match to TRBD1 covers 8 bases. CDR1 and CDR2 (germline): GTSNPN, SVGIG (reference sequence). The CDR3 covers 15 residues. The V and J ends lost 0 bases and 6 bases, in that order; junction bases with no gene match: 10. Here the CDR3 DNA reads TGTGCCTGGAGTGTAAGCCGGACAGGGATAAGCGAGCAGTACTTC. It yields the protein CAWSVSRTGISEQYF.

This chain connects TRBV14 to TRBJ2-7; D remains ambiguous. V shed 3 bases and J shed 0 bases, with 15 bases lying between them. CDR3 length: 16 residues. Per the germline V gene, CDR1 is SGHDN and CDR2 is FVKESK. The CDR3 region is CASSQIGRLFSYEQYF. The CDR3 nucleotides are TGTGCCAGCAGCCAGATAGGCAGGCTTTTCTCCTACGAGCAGTACTTC.

This clone was counted a single time. This chain links TRBV5-1 with TRBJ1-5; 7 nucleotides align to TRBD1. This CDR3 has 16 residues. V shed 4 bases and J 4 bases; nucleotides not matched to a gene: 11. Germline V CDR1 and CDR2: SGHRS, YFSETQ. CDR3 region: CASSPDAGGGNQPQHF. Here the CDR3 DNA reads TGCGCCAGCAGCCCGGACGCAGGGGGTGGTAATCAGCCCCAGCATTTT.